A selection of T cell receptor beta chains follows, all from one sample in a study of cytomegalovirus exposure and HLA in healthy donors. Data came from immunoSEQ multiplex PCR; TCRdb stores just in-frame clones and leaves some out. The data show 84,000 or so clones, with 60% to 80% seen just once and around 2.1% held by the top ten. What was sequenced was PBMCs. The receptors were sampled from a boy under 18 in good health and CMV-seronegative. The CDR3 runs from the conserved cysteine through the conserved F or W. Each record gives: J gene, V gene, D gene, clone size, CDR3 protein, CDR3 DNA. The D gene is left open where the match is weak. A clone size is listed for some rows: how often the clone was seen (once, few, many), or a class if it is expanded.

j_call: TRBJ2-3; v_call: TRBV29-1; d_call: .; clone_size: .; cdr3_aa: CSSQGLGADTQYF; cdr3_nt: TGCAGTTCCCAAGGCCTAGGGGCAGATACGCAGTATTTT
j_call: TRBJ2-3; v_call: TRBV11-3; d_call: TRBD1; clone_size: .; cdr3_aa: CASSLRQGAGDTQYF; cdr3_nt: TGTGCCAGCAGCCTTAGACAGGGGGCGGGAGATACGCAGTATTTT
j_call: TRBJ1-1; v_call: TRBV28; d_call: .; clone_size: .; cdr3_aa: CASNLQGGSTEAFF; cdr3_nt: TGTGCCAGCAACCTACAGGGAGGGAGTACTGAAGCTTTCTTT
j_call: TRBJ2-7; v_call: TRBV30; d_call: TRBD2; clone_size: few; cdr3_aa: CAWSVPQRGGSYEQYF; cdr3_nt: TGTGCCTGGAGTGTACCCCAGCGGGGGGGTTCTTACGAGCAGTACTTC
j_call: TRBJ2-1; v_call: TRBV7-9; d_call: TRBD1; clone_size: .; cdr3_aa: CASSRRRDREYNEQFF; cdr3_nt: TGTGCCAGCAGTCGAAGGCGGGACAGGGAATACAATGAGCAGTTCTTC
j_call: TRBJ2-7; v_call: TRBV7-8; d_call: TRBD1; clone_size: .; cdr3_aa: CASSFRDRSYEQYF; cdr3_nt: TGTGCCAGCAGCTTCCGGGACAGGTCCTACGAGCAGTACTTC
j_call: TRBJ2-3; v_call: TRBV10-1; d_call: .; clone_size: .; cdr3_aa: CASSDTGGDTQYF; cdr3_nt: TGCGCCAGCAGTGACACAGGCGGAGATACGCAGTATTTT
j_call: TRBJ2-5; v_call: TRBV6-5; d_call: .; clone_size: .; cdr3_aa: CASSPPAVETQYF; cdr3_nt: TGTGCCAGCAGTCCTCCCGCGGTAGAGACCCAGTACTTC
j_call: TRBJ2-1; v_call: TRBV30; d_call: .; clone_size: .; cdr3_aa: CAWSGSNEQFF; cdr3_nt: TGTGCCTGGAGTGGGAGCAATGAGCAGTTCTTC
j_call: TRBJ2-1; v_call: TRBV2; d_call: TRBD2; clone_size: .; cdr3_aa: CASSGELAAWGEQFF; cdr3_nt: TGTGCCAGCAGTGGGGAACTAGCGGCTTGGGGTGAGCAGTTCTTC
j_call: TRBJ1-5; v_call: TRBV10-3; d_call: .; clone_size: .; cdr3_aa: CAIRLRWGGNQPQHF; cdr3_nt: TGTGCCATCAGACTGAGGTGGGGCGGCAATCAGCCCCAGCATTTT
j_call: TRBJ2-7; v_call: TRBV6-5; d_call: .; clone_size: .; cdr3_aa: CASSYSSDSSYEQYF; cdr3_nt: TGTGCCAGCAGTTACTCGAGTGATAGCTCCTACGAGCAGTACTTC
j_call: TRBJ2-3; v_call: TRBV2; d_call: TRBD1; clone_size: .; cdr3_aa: CASSLRTGGADTQYF; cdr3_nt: TGTGCCAGCAGTCTAAGGACAGGGGGCGCGGATACGCAGTATTTT
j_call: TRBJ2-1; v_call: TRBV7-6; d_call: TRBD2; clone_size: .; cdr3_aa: CASSEKTSGASYNEQFF; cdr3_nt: TGTGCCAGCAGCGAAAAGACTAGCGGGGCATCCTACAATGAGCAGTTCTTC
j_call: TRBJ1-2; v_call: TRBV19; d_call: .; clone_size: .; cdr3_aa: CASSIVSSNYGYTF; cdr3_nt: TGTGCCAGTAGTATTGTCTCCTCTAACTATGGCTACACCTTC
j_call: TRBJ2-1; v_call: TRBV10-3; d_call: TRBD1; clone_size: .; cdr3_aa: CAISESTGATNEQFF; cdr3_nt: TGTGCCATCAGTGAGTCAACAGGGGCCACCAATGAGCAGTTCTTC
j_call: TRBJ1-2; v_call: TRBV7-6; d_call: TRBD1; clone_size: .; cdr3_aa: CASSSGQTKAINYGYTF; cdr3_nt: TGTGCCAGCAGTTCGGGACAGACGAAAGCGATTAACTATGGCTACACCTTC
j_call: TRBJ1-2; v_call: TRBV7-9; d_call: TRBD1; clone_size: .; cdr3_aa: CASTQSETGDGYTF; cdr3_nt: TGTGCCAGCACCCAATCTGAGACAGGGGATGGCTACACCTTC
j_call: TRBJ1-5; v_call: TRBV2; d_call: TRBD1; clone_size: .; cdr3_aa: CASSGQGYQPQHF; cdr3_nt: TGTGCCAGCAGTGGACAGGGTTATCAGCCCCAGCATTTT
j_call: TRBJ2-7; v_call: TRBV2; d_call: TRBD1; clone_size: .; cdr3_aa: CASSFPVGTGGSYEQYF; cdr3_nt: TGTGCCAGCAGCTTCCCAGTGGGGACAGGGGGATCCTACGAGCAGTACTTC
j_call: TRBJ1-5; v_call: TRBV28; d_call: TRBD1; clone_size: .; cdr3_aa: CASSGDRGYNQPQHF; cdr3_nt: TGTGCCAGCAGTGGGGACAGGGGGTACAATCAGCCCCAGCATTTT
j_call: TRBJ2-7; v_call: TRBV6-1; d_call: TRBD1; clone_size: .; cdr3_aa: CASSVGFGDRDYEQYF; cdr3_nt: TGTGCCAGCAGTGTAGGGTTTGGGGACAGGGACTACGAGCAGTACTTC
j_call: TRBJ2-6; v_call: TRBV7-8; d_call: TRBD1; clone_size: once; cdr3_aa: CASSLVTGAGANVLTF; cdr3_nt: TGTGCCAGCAGCTTGGTTACAGGGGCTGGGGCCAACGTCCTGACTTTC
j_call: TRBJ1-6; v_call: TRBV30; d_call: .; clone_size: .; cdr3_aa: CALRAHLNSPLHF; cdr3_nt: TGTGCCTTGCGGGCTCACCTTAATTCACCCCTCCACTTT
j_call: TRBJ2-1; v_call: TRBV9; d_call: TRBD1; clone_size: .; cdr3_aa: CASSGTGLNEQFF; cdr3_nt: TGTGCCAGCAGCGGGACAGGGTTGAATGAGCAGTTCTTC
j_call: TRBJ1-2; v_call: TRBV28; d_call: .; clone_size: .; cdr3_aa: CASSFTGSWDGYTF; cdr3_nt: TGTGCCAGCAGTTTTACAGGCTCATGGGATGGCTACACCTTC
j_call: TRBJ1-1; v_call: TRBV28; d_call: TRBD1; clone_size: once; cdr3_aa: CASRLSQGVGTEAFF; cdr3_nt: TGTGCCAGCAGGCTAAGCCAGGGGGTGGGCACTGAAGCTTTCTTT
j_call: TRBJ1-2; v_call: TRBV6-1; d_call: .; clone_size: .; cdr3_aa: CASSDRNYGYTF; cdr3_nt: TGTGCCAGCAGTGACAGGAACTATGGCTACACCTTC
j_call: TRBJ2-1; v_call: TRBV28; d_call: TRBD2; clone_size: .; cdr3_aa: CASRPSAGAYNEQFF; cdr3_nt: TGTGCCAGCAGACCGTCAGCGGGAGCCTACAATGAGCAGTTCTTC
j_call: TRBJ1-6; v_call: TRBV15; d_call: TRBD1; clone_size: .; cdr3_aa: CATRVTGVNSPLHF; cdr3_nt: TGTGCCACCCGCGTTACAGGGGTGAATTCACCCCTCCACTTT
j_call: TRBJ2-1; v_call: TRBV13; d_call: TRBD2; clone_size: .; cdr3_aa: CASRIAGRDNEQFF; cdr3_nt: TGTGCCAGCAGAATAGCGGGTAGAGACAATGAGCAGTTCTTC
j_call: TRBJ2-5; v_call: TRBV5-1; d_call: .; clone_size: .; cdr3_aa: CASSPYGETQYF; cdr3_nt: TGCGCCAGCAGCCCCTATGGTGAGACCCAGTACTTC
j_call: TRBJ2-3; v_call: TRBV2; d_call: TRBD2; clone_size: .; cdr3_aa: CASSVWRGTTDTQYF; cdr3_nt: TGTGCCAGCAGTGTGTGGCGGGGGACCACAGATACGCAGTATTTT
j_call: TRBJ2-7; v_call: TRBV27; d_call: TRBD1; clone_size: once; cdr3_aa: CASSTPGQGYEQYF; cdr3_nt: TGTGCCAGCAGTACCCCGGGACAGGGTTACGAGCAGTACTTC
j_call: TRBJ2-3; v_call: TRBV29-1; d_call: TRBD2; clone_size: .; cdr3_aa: CSARAGGSTDTQYF; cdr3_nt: TGCAGCGCCCGAGCGGGGGGAAGCACAGATACGCAGTATTTT
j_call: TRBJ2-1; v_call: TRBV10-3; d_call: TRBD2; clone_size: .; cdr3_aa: CAISALAGESSDNEQFF; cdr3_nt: TGTGCCATCAGTGCTCTAGCGGGGGAATCTTCGGACAATGAGCAGTTCTTC
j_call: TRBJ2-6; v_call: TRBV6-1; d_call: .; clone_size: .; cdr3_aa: CASSRGSGANVLTF; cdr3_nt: TGTGCCAGCAGTAGAGGATCTGGGGCCAACGTCCTGACTTTC
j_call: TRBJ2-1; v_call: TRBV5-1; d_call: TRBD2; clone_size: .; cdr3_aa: CASSLVAGPSYNEQFF; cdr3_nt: TGCGCCAGCAGCCTAGTAGCGGGACCTTCCTACAATGAGCAGTTCTTC
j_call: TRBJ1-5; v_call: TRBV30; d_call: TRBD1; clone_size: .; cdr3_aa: CAWRDTGTGGIQPQHF; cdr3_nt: TGTGCCTGGAGGGACACCGGGACAGGGGGCATTCAGCCCCAGCATTTT
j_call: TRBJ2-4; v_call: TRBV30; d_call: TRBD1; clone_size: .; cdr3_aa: CAWSQGADIQYF; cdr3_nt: TGTGCCTGGAGTCAGGGGGCGGACATTCAGTACTTC
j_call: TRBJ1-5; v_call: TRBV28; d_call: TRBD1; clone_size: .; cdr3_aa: CASTPATGSHQPQHF; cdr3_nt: TGTGCCAGCACTCCAGCGACAGGGTCACACCAGCCCCAGCATTTT
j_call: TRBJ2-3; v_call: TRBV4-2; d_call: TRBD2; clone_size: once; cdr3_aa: CASSQDSGTSKGTQYF; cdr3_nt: TGTGCCAGCAGCCAAGATTCGGGGACTAGCAAAGGTACGCAGTATTTT
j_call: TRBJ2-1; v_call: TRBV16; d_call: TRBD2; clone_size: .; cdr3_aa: CASSSLGLAGGPGSDEQFF; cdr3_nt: TGTGCCAGCAGTTCACTAGGACTAGCGGGGGGGCCAGGGAGCGATGAGCAGTTCTTC
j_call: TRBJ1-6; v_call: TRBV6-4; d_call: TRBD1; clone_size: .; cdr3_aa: CASSPGTGGESPLHF; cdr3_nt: TGTGCCAGCAGCCCCGGGACAGGGGGCGAATCACCCCTCCACTTT
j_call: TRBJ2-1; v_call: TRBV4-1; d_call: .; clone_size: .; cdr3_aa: CASSQLPRYNEQFF; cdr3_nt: TGCGCCAGCAGCCAACTCCCGCGATACAATGAGCAGTTCTTC
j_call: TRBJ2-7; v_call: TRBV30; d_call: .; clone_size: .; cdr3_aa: CAWSPFPSYEQYF; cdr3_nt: TGTGCCTGGAGTCCGTTCCCCTCCTACGAGCAGTACTTC